These T cell receptor beta chains were read from a single sample in a study of Ad26.COV2.S vaccination and SARS-CoV-2 variants. Repertoires were generated with immunoSEQ multiplex PCR, while TCRdb's copy carries only in-frame clones and drops some. Counted here are around 250,000 clones, around 90% occurring once; the ten biggest clones make up less than 3.5%. Here the sequenced sample was peripheral blood, taken in a trial of Ad26.COV2.S vaccine versus placebo. All receptors come from a person between 18 and 65 years old who received the Ad26.COV2.S COVID-19 vaccine or a placebo. Each CDR3 is given with its conserved first and last residue. Fields, in order: V gene, D gene, J gene, CDR3 protein. A D gene is named only where the DNA matches it firmly.

>TRBV5-1|.|TRBJ2-7
CASSSTDFGYEQYF
>TRBV4-3|TRBD2|TRBJ2-3
CASSQTGREGSPDTQYF
>TRBV6-2/TRBV6-3|.|TRBJ2-5
CASSRRERGETQYF
>TRBV18|TRBD1|TRBJ1-2
CASSPGQGARGYTF
>TRBV19|.|TRBJ2-3
CASSTLKTASSTDTQYF
>TRBV9|TRBD2|TRBJ2-3
CASSVDRTSGTDTQYF
>TRBV12-3/TRBV12-4|.|TRBJ1-2
CASSQGLWNGYTF
>TRBV10-1|.|TRBJ1-1
CASSGHPAGYLNTEAFF
>TRBV11-3|.|TRBJ2-1
CASSPSRGGVNNEQFF
>TRBV7-2|.|TRBJ2-7
CASSLVSGQTYEQYF
>TRBV7-3|TRBD2|TRBJ2-1
CASSLQGGRDYNEQFF
>TRBV9|TRBD1|TRBJ2-2
CASSQDRVSSGELFF
>TRBV12-3/TRBV12-4|.|TRBJ2-1
CASSSSVEQFF
>TRBV5-6|.|TRBJ2-7
CASSLGAPYEQYF
>TRBV18|.|TRBJ2-1
CASSLLISSYNEQFF
>TRBV11-3|.|TRBJ2-7
CASSLMGSRQGWPYEQYF
>TRBV2|.|TRBJ2-4
CASSEQRQGNIQYF
>TRBV6-5|.|TRBJ1-5
CASSLGFGQPQHF
>TRBV7-3|.|TRBJ2-2
CASPGTGELFF
>TRBV24-1|.|TRBJ2-2
CATSDPVGSALNTGELFF
>TRBV7-7|.|TRBJ2-2
CASSPLTGAGELFF
>TRBV5-6|.|TRBJ1-4
CASSLRVTNEKLFF
>TRBV19|.|TRBJ1-4
CASNRGAAEKLFF
>TRBV4-3|.|TRBJ2-2
CASSQAARRNTGELFF
>TRBV11-3|TRBD2|TRBJ2-1
CASSSGLAGIDEQFF
>TRBV9|.|TRBJ1-6
CASSVGRVQSPLHF
>TRBV10-3|.|TRBJ1-1
CAISDGGQGVAFF
>TRBV6-2/TRBV6-3|.|TRBJ1-2
CASSYSTGPRGDGYTF
>TRBV7-2|TRBD2|TRBJ2-3
CASSLSGGIDTQYF
>TRBV7-9|.|TRBJ1-2
CASSLSVPDGYTF
>TRBV18|.|TRBJ2-2
CASSWTENTGELFF